These 21 T cell receptor beta chains came from one sample sequenced in a study of early T cells in non-severe SARS-CoV-2 infection (dated by TCRdb to 2020 to 2023). The library relied on 5' RACE. The reads were generated on a NextSeq 500. TCRdb reprocessed the public reads (quality trimming at Q25 with fastp, clone calling with MiXCR) and kept in-frame beta chains. Rows matching on CDR3 protein sequence are summarized as one entry with the most common DNA and genes. The sample has 95,000 to 100,000 distinct CDR3 sequences on record, approximately 11% of them singletons. Of the sample, approximately 5% is held by the ten largest clones. Source material: whole blood. These receptor sequences come from an adult who was a healthcare worker with PCR-confirmed SARS-CoV-2 infection or an uninfected control (not recorded which).

Only a few counts were recorded for this clonotype. This chain uses TRBV5-1 with TRBJ2-5; D not certain. Trimming removed 2 bases from V and 0 bases from J, with 11 bases in between. This CDR3 has 15 amino acids. The germline gives CDR1 SGHRS, CDR2 YFSETQ. CDR3: CASSLGLLHQETQYF. The CDR3, as DNA: TGCGCCAGCAGCTTAGGGTTGCTCCACCAAGAGACCCAGTACTTC.

V is TRBV12-5 and J is TRBJ1-3; 12 bases map to TRBD1. V was pared by 1 base and J by 1 base, with 14 bases of the junction left unmatched. The CDR3 covers 21 residues. The germline CDR1 and CDR2 sequences are LGHNT and FRNRAP. CDR3 loop: CASGLAYSGTGGTFSGNTIYF. Written as DNA, the CDR3 is TGTGCTAGTGGTTTGGCTTACTCCGGGACAGGGGGCACGTTTTCTGGAAACACCATATATTTT.

The sample holds a few counts of this clonotype. The CDR3 bases are TGTGCCACCAGTGGAGGGGCCCAGAACACCGGGGAGCTGTTTTTT. This encodes CATSGGAQNTGELFF. The chain combines TRBV15 with TRBJ2-2, with D possibly being TRBD2 (6 bases). The CDR3 is made up of 15 amino acids. V lost 6 bases to trimming and J lost 1 base, with 12 bases between them. Germline-derived CDR1 and CDR2 are LNHNV and YYDKDF (reference sequence).

This clonotype appeared a few times. V and J are TRBV5-6 and TRBJ2-7; 7 bases agree with TRBD1. CDR1 is SGHDT, CDR2 YYEEEE, per germline. The CDR3 consists of 14 residues. V lost 2 bases to trimming and J lost 3 bases; unmatched junction nucleotides: 5. This CDR3 reads CASSFKGANYEQYF. CDR3 in DNA: TGTGCCAGCAGCTTTAAGGGGGCGAACTACGAGCAGTACTTC.

This clonotype turned up a few times. The V gene is TRBV5-5, the J gene TRBJ2-2; D may be TRBD1 (6 bases). This CDR3 comprises 17 residues. Germline CDR1 reads SGHKS; CDR2 reads YYEKEE (reference sequence). The V gene lost 4 bases and the J gene lost 4 bases, with 20 bases spanning the gap. The CDR3 DNA is TGTGCCAGCAGCCCGACAGGCCCACGGACTCGCACCGGGGAGCTGTTTTTT. The encoded protein is CASSPTGPRTRTGELFF.

The rearrangement joins TRBV6-1 to TRBJ2-1; D is undetermined. The germline V gene encodes CDR1 MNHNS and CDR2 SASEGT. CDR3 length equals 15 residues. V lost 2 bases, J lost 5 bases, and 13 bases lay in between. The CDR3: CASSEKAVVHNEQFF. CDR3 coding DNA: TGTGCCAGCAGTGAAAAGGCCGTAGTCCACAATGAGCAGTTCTTC.

This chain connects TRBV20-1 to TRBJ1-4; TRBD1 matches at 10 bases. J gave up 6 bases and V 4 bases, and 8 bases lay outside the gene matches. Germline values: CDR1 DFQATT, CDR2 SNEGSKA (reference sequence). This CDR3 is 15 amino acids long. CDR3 nucleotide sequence: TGCAGTGCTATACCGACAGGGGGCTTGGATGAAAAACTGTTTTTT. Its protein is CSAIPTGGLDEKLFF.

This clonotype has just a few counts. CDR3 protein: CASSPTGRETQYF. The CDR3, as DNA: TGTGCCAGCAGCCCTACAGGGAGAGAGACCCAGTACTTC. V is TRBV6-5 and J is TRBJ2-5, with D tentatively TRBD1 (6 bases). Germline loops: CDR1 MNHEY, CDR2 SVGAGI. The V end lost 6 bases, the J end lost 4 bases, and 12 bases lay between the germline ends. CDR3 length equals 13 residues.

With respect to this clonotype: Here the CDR3 omits its conserved ending phenylalanine or tryptophan, so a read error is the likely source. No DNA is shown, since the ends of the CDR3 on it are uncertain; the CDR3 is the one TCRdb lists. The rearrangement links TRBV20-1 to TRBJ1-1. Inclusive of both ends, the CDR3 amounts to 8 amino acids. The V gene's germline CDR1 is DFQATT and CDR2 SNEGSKA (reference sequence). CDR3 residues: CSARESPT.

This clonotype has a count of ten or more. The V call is TRBV5-1, the J call TRBJ2-7, with D hard to call. The germline CDR1 and CDR2 sequences are SGHRS and YFSETQ. The CDR3 loop spans 13 amino acids. The V end lost 0 bases, the J end lost 2 bases, and 6 bases lay between the germline ends. CDR3 sequence: CASSLDPAYEQYF. CDR3 in DNA: TGCGCCAGCAGCTTGGACCCAGCCTACGAGCAGTACTTC.

This clonotype was detected ten times or more. The chain couples TRBV7-2 to TRBJ2-7, with D perhaps matching TRBD1 (5 bases). Germline values: CDR1 SGHTA, CDR2 FQGNSA. Trimming shortened V by 8 bases and J by 2 bases, and 16 bases separated the two germline ends. The CDR3 is 14 residues long. The CDR3 protein is CASRPPQGTYEQYF. CDR3 DNA sequence: TGTGCCAGCCGTCCCCCCCAGGGCACCTACGAGCAGTACTTC.

This clonotype was seen repeatedly, ten times or more. J is TRBJ2-7 and V is TRBV4-2, with D maybe TRBD1 (5 bases). Germline CDR1 is LGHNA and CDR2 is YNFKEQ. Trimming took 0 bases from V and 3 from J, leaving 15 bases between them. This CDR3 contains 16 residues. The CDR3 loop reads CASSQDLIGQNYEQYF. The DNA for the CDR3 is TGTGCCAGCAGCCAAGATTTGATAGGACAAAACTACGAGCAGTACTTC.

Ten or more counts support this clonotype. This chain connects TRBV12-3 or TRBV12-4 to TRBJ1-1; no clear D gene. This CDR3 is 15 amino acids long. V was cut by 5 bases and J by 6 bases, with 19 bases left in between. The CDR3 nucleotides read TGTGCCAGCAGTCGCCTAGGCCCTATCGACGCTGAAGCTTTCTTT. It codes for CASSRLGPIDAEAFF.

This clonotype was detected a few times. The chain uses TRBV4-1 and TRBJ1-1; D is unresolved. Trimming took 1 base from V and 0 from J, leaving 15 bases between them. This CDR3 is built from 17 residues. Looked up from germline, CDR1 is MGHRA and CDR2 is YSYEKL. This CDR3 is CASSQVATNSLNTEAFF. CDR3 sequence (DNA): TGCGCCAGCAGCCAAGTCGCTACAAATTCACTGAACACTGAAGCTTTCTTT.

The V call is TRBV30, the J call TRBJ1-6, with D perhaps TRBD1 (5 bases). Germline V gene lookup returns CDR1 GTSNPN and CDR2 SVGIG (reference sequence). The CDR3 sequence is 15 residues long. V gave up 0 bases and J gave up 7 bases, with 13 bases separating them. CDR3 sequence: CAWSVRQGGNSPLHF. CDR3 nucleotide sequence: TGTGCCTGGAGTGTACGTCAGGGAGGGAATTCACCCCTCCACTTT.

This clonotype showed up many times. The chain recombines TRBV29-1 with TRBJ2-3, with a possible D match to TRBD1 (6 bases). This CDR3 has 13 amino acids. Germline V gene sequence: CDR1 SQVTM, CDR2 ANQGSEA. Trimming stripped 4 bases from V and 1 base from J, with 9 bases between. The CDR3 is CSVARGRTDTQYF. The CDR3 DNA reads as TGCAGCGTTGCCAGGGGTCGCACAGATACGCAGTATTTT.

The CDR3 spells CSAGRDRASGYTF. CDR3 DNA: TGCAGTGCCGGGCGTGACAGGGCTAGCGGCTACACCTTC. The chain carries TRBV20-1 and TRBJ1-2; 7 nucleotides align to TRBD1. Unmatched junction bases numbered 12, after V lost 6 bases and J lost 8 bases. The CDR3 runs 13 residues. The germline gives CDR1 DFQATT, CDR2 SNEGSKA (reference sequence).

This clonotype was picked up many times. The chain carries TRBV7-8 and TRBJ2-1, with TRBD1 identical over 9 bases. The CDR3 sequence is 18 residues long. Trimming at V came to 10 bases and at J to 6 bases, leaving 22 bases not matched to a gene. Per germline, CDR1 SGHVS and CDR2 FQNEAQ. CDR3 sequence reads: CATSSSASQGAVGNEQFF. Written as DNA, the CDR3 is TGTGCCACCTCCTCAAGCGCATCACAGGGGGCTGTGGGCAATGAGCAGTTCTTC.

This clonotype has ten or more counts. This chain connects TRBV28 to TRBJ2-7, with 9 bases that match TRBD1. The length of the CDR3 is 15 residues. Germline-derived CDR1 and CDR2 are MDHEN and SYDVKM. Trimming at V came to 5 bases and at J to 7 bases, leaving 12 bases not matched to a gene. This CDR3 reads CASSTPRQGVGEQYF. The CDR3 nucleotides read TGTGCCAGCAGTACCCCGAGACAGGGGGTCGGTGAGCAGTACTTC.

This clonotype has only a few counts. The chain is built from TRBV15 and TRBJ2-7; 8 bases match TRBD1. The CDR3 sequence is 18 residues long. The junction had 14 bases not matched to a gene; V was cut back by 0 bases and J by 4 bases. CDR1 and CDR2 from the germline V gene are LNHNV and YYDKDF (reference sequence). The CDR3 DNA reads as TGTGCCACCAGCAGAGATAAATTAGGTCGTGGACAGGGTTACGAGCAGTACTTC. This gives the protein CATSRDKLGRGQGYEQYF.

This sequence joins TRBV29-1 and TRBJ2-7, with TRBD2 identical over 9 bases. The CDR3 contains 13 residues. V lost 6 bases to trimming and J lost 3 bases; unmatched junction nucleotides: 6. Germline CDR1 SQVTM, CDR2 ANQGSEA. The CDR3 loop reads CSVRASGDYEQYF. CDR3 DNA sequence: TGCAGCGTCCGGGCTAGCGGGGACTACGAGCAGTACTTC.